What follows are 14 T cell receptor beta chains derived from one specimen sequenced in a study of molecular identifiers for immune sequencing clone quantification. Each CDR3 protein gets one entry after TCRdb re-called the PCR reads with MiXCR. The profile shows 62,000 or so distinct CDR3 sequences, roughly 18% of them singletons. Specimen: naive CD8+ T cells from blood, with Jurkat cell RNA spiked in. The sample's subset: FACS-sorted CD8+CD4-CCR7+CD45RA+ naive T cells. These TCRs come from a human donor in good health. Some libraries in this study had Jurkat cell RNA spiked in.

V usage is TRBV5-6 and J usage is TRBJ2-1; 11 bases line up with TRBD2. The V gene end was trimmed by 3 bases and the J gene end by 5 bases; junction bases not matched to a gene: 10. Germline values: CDR1 SGHDT, CDR2 YYEEEE. The CDR3 is 17 residues long. The chain's CDR3 is CASSSSGLAVTHNEQFF. The CDR3 nucleotides are TGTGCCAGCAGCTCTTCGGGACTAGCGGTAACCCACAATGAGCAGTTCTTC.

Ten or more counts support this clonotype. V gene TRBV11-1 combines with J gene TRBJ2-1; the match to TRBD2 covers 9 bases. This CDR3 is built from 14 residues. Germline CDR1 and CDR2: SGHAT and FQDESV (reference sequence). After removal of 7 bases from V and 5 bases from J, the junction contained 6 bases not matched to a gene. The DNA for the CDR3 is TGTGCCAGCACGCTTAGCGGGGGACACAATGAGCAGTTCTTC. Amino acid sequence: CASTLSGGHNEQFF.

In this sample, this clonotype turned up a few times. The V and J genes are TRBV12-3 or TRBV12-4 and TRBJ2-3; the D is unclear. CDR3 length: 14 amino acids. Trimming pared 0 bases from V and 4 bases from J, leaving 8 bases between. This chain's CDR3 is CASSLAPFSDTQYF. DNA for the CDR3: TGTGCCAGCAGTTTAGCGCCATTCTCAGATACGCAGTATTTT.

This clonotype was picked up many times. The chain has TRBV7-9 and TRBJ1-4; D not resolved. This CDR3 has 14 residues. The V gene's germline CDR1 is SEHNR and CDR2 FQNEAQ (reference sequence). Trimming removed 3 bases from V and 4 bases from J, with 9 bases in between. The CDR3 loop is CASSFSGNNEKLFF. The CDR3, as DNA: TGTGCCAGCAGCTTTAGCGGAAATAATGAAAAACTGTTTTTT.

There are many counts of this clonotype. This chain joins TRBV4-1 and TRBJ2-7; 9 bases match TRBD2. CDR1 is MGHRA and CDR2 is YSYEKL in the germline V gene. The ends lost 3 bases at V and 2 bases at J; junction bases unmatched: 5. There are 15 residues in the CDR3. In nucleotides, the CDR3 is TGCGCCAGCAGCCACGGGACTAGCACCGCCTACGAGCAGTACTTC. It codes for CASSHGTSTAYEQYF.

J is TRBJ2-6 and V is TRBV7-9; 8 bases are a match to TRBD1. Trimming removed 6 bases from V and 12 bases from J; junction bases left unmatched: 25. CDR3 length: 19 amino acids. Germline CDR1 and CDR2: SEHNR and FQNEAQ (reference sequence). The CDR3 DNA reads as TGTGCCAGCAGTTTTGGCTATGGACAGGGAAGCTCTGGGACCAGCGTCCTGACTTTC. Translating gives CASSFGYGQGSSGTSVLTF.

Points on this clonotype: The junction differs from germline at one of its ends, possibly a read error. V is TRBV12-3 or TRBV12-4 and J is TRBJ1-5; D possibly corresponds to TRBD1 (5 bases). The CDR3 is made up of 13 amino acids. The CDR3 is CTSSLGGGQPQHF. The CDR3 coding sequence is TGTACCAGCAGTTTGGGGGGGGGTCAGCCCCAGCATTTT.

This clonotype showed up many times. This sequence joins TRBV12-3 or TRBV12-4 and TRBJ1-1, with 10 bases identical to TRBD1. The ends lost 3 bases at V and 2 bases at J; junction bases unmatched: 6. CDR3 size: 16 residues. This CDR3 is CASSFGTGVLNTEAFF. DNA of the CDR3: TGTGCCAGCAGTTTTGGGACAGGGGTTCTAAACACTGAAGCTTTCTTT.

This clonotype was seen at least ten times. The V call is TRBV27, the J call TRBJ2-7; D is unresolved. The length of the CDR3 is 13 residues. Germline V gives CDR1 MNHEY, CDR2 SMNVEV (reference sequence). Trimming shortened V by 4 bases and J by 4 bases, and 11 bases separated the two germline ends. CDR3 in amino acids: CASSSLRLYEQYF. In DNA form, the CDR3 reads TGTGCCAGCAGTTCCCTCCGGTTGTACGAGCAGTACTTC.

The chain carries TRBV7-9 and TRBJ2-5; 8 nucleotides agree with TRBD1. CDR3 length equals 16 residues. V lost 5 bases to trimming and J lost 3 bases; unmatched junction nucleotides: 11. The germline gives CDR1 SEHNR, CDR2 FQNEAQ (reference sequence). The CDR3 nucleotides read TGTGCCAGCAGCGTCACAGGGGGACAGCATAAAGAGACCCAGTACTTC. Translated: CASSVTGGQHKETQYF. Looking up the rest from reference TRBV7-9 and TRBJ2-5 gives the full variable domain: DTGVSQNPRHKITKRGQNVTFRCDPISEHNRLYWYRQTLGQGPEFLTYFQNEAQLEKSRLLSDRFSAERPKGSFSTLEIQRTEQGDSAMYLCASSVTGGQHKETQYFGPGTRLLVL.

This clonotype was recorded at least ten times. The V call is TRBV7-8, the J call TRBJ1-1; unclear D gene. V was cut by 0 bases and J by 8 bases, with 10 bases left in between. CDR1 and CDR2 (germline): SGHVS, FQNEAQ. The CDR3 is 13 residues long. CDR3 residues: CASSLAVTAEAFF. The CDR3 DNA reads TGTGCCAGCAGCTTAGCGGTTACAGCAGAAGCTTTCTTT.

This clonotype was detected many times. The V call is TRBV7-9, the J call TRBJ1-1; 8 bases are shared with TRBD1. The CDR3 is 14 amino acids. Germline V gene data show CDR1 as SEHNR and CDR2 as FQNEAQ (reference sequence). The J segment lost 6 bases and the V segment lost 4 bases, leaving 7 bases of the junction unmatched. The CDR3 region has the DNA TGTGCCAGCAGCTCCTGGGACAGGACGTCTGAAGCTTTCTTT. The encoded protein is CASSSWDRTSEAFF.

This chain connects TRBV27 to TRBJ1-1; D remains unclear. The CDR3 covers 16 residues. The germline gives CDR1 MNHEY, CDR2 SMNVEV (reference sequence). V lost 5 bases and J 2 bases, leaving 18 bases between the germline ends. CDR3 coding DNA: TGTGCCAGCAGTCCAATAATAACGACATCAAACACTGAAGCTTTCTTT. Its protein product is CASSPIITTSNTEAFF.

As DNA, the CDR3 is TGTGCCAGCAGTTTCCACAATGAGCAGTTCTTC. Translating gives CASSFHNEQFF. The J gene is TRBJ2-1, the V gene TRBV12-3 or TRBV12-4; D unclear. This CDR3 spans 11 amino acids. The V end lost 3 bases, the J end lost 5 bases, and 2 bases lay between the germline ends.